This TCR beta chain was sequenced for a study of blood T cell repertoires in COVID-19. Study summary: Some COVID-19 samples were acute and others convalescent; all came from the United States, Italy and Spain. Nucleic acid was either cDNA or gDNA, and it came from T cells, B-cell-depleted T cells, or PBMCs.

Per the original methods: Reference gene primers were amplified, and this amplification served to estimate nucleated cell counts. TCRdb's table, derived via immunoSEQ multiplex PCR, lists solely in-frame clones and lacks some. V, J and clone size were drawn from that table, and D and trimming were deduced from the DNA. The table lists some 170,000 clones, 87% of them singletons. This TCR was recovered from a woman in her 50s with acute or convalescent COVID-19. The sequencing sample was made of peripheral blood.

The CDR3 nucleotides read TGCGCCAGCAGTTCTCACCTCGGGACTAGCCGTCGACCGGACAAGTACTTC. Translation: CASSSHLGTSRRPDKYF. V and J are TRBV10-1 and TRBJ2-7; TRBD2 aligns across 9 bases. CDR1 and CDR2 (germline): WNHNN, SYGVQD (reference sequence). This CDR3 is built from 17 residues. The trim removed 5 bases at V and 11 bases at J, leaving 22 bases unmatched.